The clone carrying this TCR beta chain was detected a few times. The antigen is undetermined. The sample comes from a study of blood T cells in healthy people across ages. The study, taken as a whole, reports: Those diversity estimates obtained from one million T cells were thought to be underestimates. Among T cells, TCR beta diversity per million cells dropped roughly linearly as age rose.

This CDR3 contains 16 residues. V shed 1 base and J 0 bases; nucleotides not matched to a gene: 4. Per germline, CDR1 SGHNT and CDR2 YYREEE (reference sequence). Together with a sample-barcoded 5' primer, a J-beta primer mix was included in a second PCR lasting roughly 6 to 12 cycles. TCRdb independently ran MiXCR on the 5' RACE reads; one entry per CDR3 protein. The sample consists of 800,000 to 950,000 distinct CDR3 sequences, around 36% of them appearing once. The J gene is TRBJ2-1, the V gene TRBV5-4; 7 bases are a match to TRBD2. The TCR originated in a man younger than 35 in good health. Sequencing input: blood. CDR3 in amino acids: CASSLSLADSYNEQFF. CDR3 nucleotide sequence: TGTGCCAGCAGCTTGAGTCTAGCGGACTCCTACAATGAGCAGTTCTTC.